This TCR beta chain stems from a study of blood T cell repertoires in COVID-19 (dated by TCRdb to the early 2020s). Broadly, across the study: The collaborator samples originated in the United States, Italy and Spain and spanned the acute and convalescent phases of COVID-19. Subjects who had been exposed to COVID-19, were actively infected with it, or had recovered from it provided the deeply sampled blood TCRbeta repertoires that made up the dataset. HLA class I and class II types, where available, came from metadata supplied by the sample provider rather than from assay-based typing. The prospective study material was composed of cDNA or gDNA derived from T cells, B-cell-depleted T cells, or PBMCs. The sample metadata nearly always contained a de-identified subject ID, COVID-19 status, age in years and sex. The repertoires were released in a freely available public database meant as a resource for research on the immune response to SARS-CoV-2. The samples were drawn from the first 160 participants of the ongoing ImmuneRACE study and from roughly 1,300 subjects provided by 6 global collaborators.

V is shortened by 3 bases, J by 0 bases, and the region joining them spans 11 bases. The germline V gene (reference sequence) sets CDR1 to LGHDT and CDR2 to YNNKEL. From the cysteine up to the phenylalanine, the CDR3 has a length of 16 residues. Only the CDR3 DNA stays, 48 bases, in frame from base 1. What the research found in general, with its limitations: The quantity of clinical and demographic metadata differed by source and by participant and was supplied without curation.

TCRbeta CDR3 regions were amplified from genomic DNA using the immunoSEQ Assay, a bias-controlled multiplex PCR. The source study handled its data this way. The number of nucleated cells in each sample was estimated from the amplification of reference gene primers within the assay. To quantify the absolute abundance of each unique TCRbeta CDR3 rearrangement, sequence reads were collapsed and filtered. Productive Simpson clonality was computed per sample as the square root of Simpson's diversity index over productive rearrangements. Drawn from immuneACCESS, this table holds only the in-frame rearrangements with V and J called that TCRdb kept. Clones are partly lost; checked studies trace under half to an unresolved V gene and leave the rest unexplained. Clone size and the V and J calls come from that table; the DNA yielded D and trimming. Counted in this sample were under 250,000 clones; approximately 88% of them appeared once. In total, the top ten clones hold just over 2.5% of the sample.

Enrolling through a virtual design, the prospective study's participants ranged in age from roughly 18 to 95 years and lived across more than 20 United States geographic areas. In the prospective study, participants were assigned to cohorts based on the clinical history participants reported in a screening survey and a study questionnaire. In the prospective study, mobile phlebotomists collected whole blood, serum and a nasopharyngeal or oropharyngeal swab from each participant. Over a roughly two-month period, participants in the prospective study had the option of providing additional blood draws and questionnaires. Before DNA extraction, prospective study blood samples were shipped either frozen or at room temperature. Regarding this clone: Its target antigen remains unknown. No base-level quality is on record; no much larger clone is a single base apart.

The receptor chain draws on TRBV3-1 (or the pseudogene TRBV3-2) and TRBJ2-2; TRBD1 is a weak D gene call, 5 bases matching. The sequenced sample consisted of PBMCs or T cells enriched from blood (not recorded which). The receptor comes from a woman aged 25 to 39 with acute COVID-19. The nucleotides are TGTGCCAGCAGCCATCCCAGGGCCGCGAACACCGGGGAGCTGTTTTTT. This codes for CASSHPRAANTGELFF.